This T cell receptor (beta chain) was recorded in a study of CD8 T cells in Susac syndrome. The junction had 3 bases not matched to a gene; V was cut back by 2 bases and J by 8 bases. CDR3 length: 12 amino acids. Germline CDR1 reads SGHRS; CDR2 reads YFSETQ. The authors reverse transcribed 0.5 to 1 ug RNA with random hexamers. TCRdb recomputed calls from the immunoSEQ multiplex PCR reads with MiXCR, one row per CDR3 protein. The table shows about 200,000 distinct CDR3 sequences, with over 90% occurring only once. CD8+ and CD4+ T cells circulating in blood were sequenced for TCR beta. The chain joins TRBV5-1 to TRBJ1-1, with TRBD1 matching over 7 bases. The sample comprised CD4+ T cells from PBMCs. This TCR derives from a human donor with multiple sclerosis. CDR3 residues: CASSFTGEEAFF. DNA of the CDR3: TGCGCCAGCAGCTTTACAGGGGAAGAAGCTTTCTTT. Combining the CDR3 with reference TRBV5-1 and TRBJ1-1 gives the whole variable domain KAGVTQTPRYLIKTRGQQVTLSCSPISGHRSVSWYQQTPGQGLQFLFEYFSETQRNKGNFPGRFSGRQFSNSRSEMNVSTLELGDSALYLCASSFTGEEAFFGQGTRLTVV.